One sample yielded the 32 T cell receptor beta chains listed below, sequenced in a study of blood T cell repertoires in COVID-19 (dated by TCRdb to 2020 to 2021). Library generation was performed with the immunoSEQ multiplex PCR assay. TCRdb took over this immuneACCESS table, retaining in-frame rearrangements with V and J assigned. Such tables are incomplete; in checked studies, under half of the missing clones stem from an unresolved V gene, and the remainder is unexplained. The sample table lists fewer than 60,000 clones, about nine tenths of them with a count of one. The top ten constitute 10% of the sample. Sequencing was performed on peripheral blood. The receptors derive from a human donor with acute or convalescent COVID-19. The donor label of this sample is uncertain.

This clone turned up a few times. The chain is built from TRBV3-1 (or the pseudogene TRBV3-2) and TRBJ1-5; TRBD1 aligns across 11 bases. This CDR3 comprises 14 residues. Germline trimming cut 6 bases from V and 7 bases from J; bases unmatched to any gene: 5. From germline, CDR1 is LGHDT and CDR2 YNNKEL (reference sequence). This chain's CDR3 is CASSQDRGRQPQHF. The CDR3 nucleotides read TGTGCCAGCAGTCAGGACAGGGGGCGGCAGCCCCAGCATTTT.

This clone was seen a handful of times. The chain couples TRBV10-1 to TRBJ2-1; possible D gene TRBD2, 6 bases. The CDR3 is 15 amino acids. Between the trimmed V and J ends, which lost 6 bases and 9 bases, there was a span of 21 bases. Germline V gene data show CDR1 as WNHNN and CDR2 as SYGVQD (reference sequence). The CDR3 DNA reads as TGCGCCAGCAGGGACCTCAAACCGAACGGGGGTGAGCAGTTCTTC. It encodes CASRDLKPNGGEQFF.

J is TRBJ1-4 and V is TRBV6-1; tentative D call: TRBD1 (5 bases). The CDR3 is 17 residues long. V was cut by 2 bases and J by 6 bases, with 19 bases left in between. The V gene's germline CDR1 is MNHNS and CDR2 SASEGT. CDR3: CASSEWALGREDEKLFF. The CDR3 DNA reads TGTGCCAGCAGTGAATGGGCCCTGGGACGGGAGGATGAAAAACTGTTTTTT.

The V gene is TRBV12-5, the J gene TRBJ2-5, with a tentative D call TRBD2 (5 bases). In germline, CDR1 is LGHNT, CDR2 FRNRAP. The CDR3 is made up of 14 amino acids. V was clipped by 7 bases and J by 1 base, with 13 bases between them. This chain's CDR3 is CASAGNSPQETQYF. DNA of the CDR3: TGTGCTAGTGCCGGGAACAGCCCCCAAGAGACCCAGTACTTC.

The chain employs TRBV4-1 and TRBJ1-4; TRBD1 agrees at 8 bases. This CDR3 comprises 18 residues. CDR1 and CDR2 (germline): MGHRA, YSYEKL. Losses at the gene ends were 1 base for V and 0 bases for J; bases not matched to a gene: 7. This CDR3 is CASSQGRTGSPTNEKLFF. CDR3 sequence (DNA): TGCGCCAGCAGCCAAGGAAGGACAGGGAGTCCAACTAATGAAAAACTGTTTTTT.

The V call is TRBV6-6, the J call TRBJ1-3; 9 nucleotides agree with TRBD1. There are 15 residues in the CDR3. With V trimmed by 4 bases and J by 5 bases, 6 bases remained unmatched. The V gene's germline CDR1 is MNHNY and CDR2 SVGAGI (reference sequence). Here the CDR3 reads CASSSPGQGRNTIYF. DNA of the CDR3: TGTGCCAGCAGTTCTCCGGGACAGGGTCGAAACACCATATATTTT.

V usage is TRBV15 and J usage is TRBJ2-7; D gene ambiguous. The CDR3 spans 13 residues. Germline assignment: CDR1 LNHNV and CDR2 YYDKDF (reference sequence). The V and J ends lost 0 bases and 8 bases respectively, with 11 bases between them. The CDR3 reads CATSRDIGQQQYF. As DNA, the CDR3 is TGTGCCACCAGCAGAGATATTGGGCAACAGCAGTACTTC.

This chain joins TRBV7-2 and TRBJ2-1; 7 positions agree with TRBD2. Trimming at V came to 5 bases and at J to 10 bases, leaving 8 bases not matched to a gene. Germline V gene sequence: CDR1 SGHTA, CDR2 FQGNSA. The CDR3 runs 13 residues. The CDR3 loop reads CASSPSGGKEQFF. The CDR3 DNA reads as TGTGCCAGCAGCCCTAGCGGCGGGAAAGAGCAGTTCTTC.

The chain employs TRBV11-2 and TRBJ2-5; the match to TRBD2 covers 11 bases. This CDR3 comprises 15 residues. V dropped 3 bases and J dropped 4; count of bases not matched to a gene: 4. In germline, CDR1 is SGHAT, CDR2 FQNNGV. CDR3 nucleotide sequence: TGTGCCAGCAGCTTTAGCGGGAGGGGGGGAGAGACCCAGTACTTC. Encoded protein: CASSFSGRGGETQYF. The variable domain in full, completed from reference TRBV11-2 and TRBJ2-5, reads EAGVAQSPRYKIIEKRQSVAFWCNPISGHATLYWYQQILGQGPKLLIQFQNNGVVDDSQLPKDRFSAERLKGVDSTLKIQPAKLEDSAVYLCASSFSGRGGETQYFGPGTRLLVL.

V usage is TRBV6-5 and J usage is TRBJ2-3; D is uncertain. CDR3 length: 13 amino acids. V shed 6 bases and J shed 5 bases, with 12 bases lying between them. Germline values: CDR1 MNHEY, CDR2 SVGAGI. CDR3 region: CASRQMPVDTQYF. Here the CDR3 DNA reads TGTGCCAGCAGACAAATGCCTGTAGATACGCAGTATTTT.

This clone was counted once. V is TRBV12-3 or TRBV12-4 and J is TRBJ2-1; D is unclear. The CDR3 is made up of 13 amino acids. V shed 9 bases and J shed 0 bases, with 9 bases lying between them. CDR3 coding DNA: TGTGCCAGTAGGCGGAGCTCCTACAATGAGCAGTTCTTC. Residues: CASRRSSYNEQFF.

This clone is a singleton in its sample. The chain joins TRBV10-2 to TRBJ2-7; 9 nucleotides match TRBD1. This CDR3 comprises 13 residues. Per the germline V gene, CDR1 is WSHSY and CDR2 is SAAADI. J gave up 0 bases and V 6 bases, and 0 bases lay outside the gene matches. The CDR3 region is CASRDRGSYEQYV. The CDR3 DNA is TGCGCCAGCAGGGACAGGGGCTCCTACGAGCAGTACGTC.

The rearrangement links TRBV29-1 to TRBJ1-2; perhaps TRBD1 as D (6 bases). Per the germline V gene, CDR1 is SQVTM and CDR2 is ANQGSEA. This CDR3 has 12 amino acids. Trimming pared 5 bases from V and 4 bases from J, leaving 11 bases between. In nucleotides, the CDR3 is TGCAGCGTTCCACGGACAGCCTATGGCTACACCTTC. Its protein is CSVPRTAYGYTF.

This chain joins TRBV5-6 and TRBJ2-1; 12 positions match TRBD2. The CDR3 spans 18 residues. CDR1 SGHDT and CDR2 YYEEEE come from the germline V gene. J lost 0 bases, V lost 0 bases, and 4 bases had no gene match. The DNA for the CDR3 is TGTGCCAGCAGCTTGGGACTAGCGGGAGACCCCTCCTACAATGAGCAGTTCTTC. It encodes CASSLGLAGDPSYNEQFF.

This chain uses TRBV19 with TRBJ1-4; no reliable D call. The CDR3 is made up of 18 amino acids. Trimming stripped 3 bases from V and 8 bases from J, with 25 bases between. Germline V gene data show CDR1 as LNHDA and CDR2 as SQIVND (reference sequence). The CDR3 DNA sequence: TGTGCCAGTAGTATCGTCGCATTGTTTCCCCAAAGAGGGGAAAAACTGTTTTTT. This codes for CASSIVALFPQRGEKLFF.

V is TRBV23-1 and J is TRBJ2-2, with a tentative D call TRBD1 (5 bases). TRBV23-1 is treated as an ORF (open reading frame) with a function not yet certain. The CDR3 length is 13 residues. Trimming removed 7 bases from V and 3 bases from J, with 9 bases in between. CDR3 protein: CASKPGYTGELFF. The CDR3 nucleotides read TGCGCCAGCAAGCCAGGGTACACCGGGGAGCTGTTTTTT.

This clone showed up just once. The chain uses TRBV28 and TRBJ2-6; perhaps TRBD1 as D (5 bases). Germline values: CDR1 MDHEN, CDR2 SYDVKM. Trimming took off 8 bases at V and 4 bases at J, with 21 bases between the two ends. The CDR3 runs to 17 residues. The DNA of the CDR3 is TGTGCCAGCCGTCGGGCCAGGGTCTTGTCCGGGGCCAACGTCCTGACTTTC. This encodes CASRRARVLSGANVLTF.

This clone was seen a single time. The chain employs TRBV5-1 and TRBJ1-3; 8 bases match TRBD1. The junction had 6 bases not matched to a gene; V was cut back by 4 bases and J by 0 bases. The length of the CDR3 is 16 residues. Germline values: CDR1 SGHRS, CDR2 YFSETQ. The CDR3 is CASSGRTGISGNTIYF. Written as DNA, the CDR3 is TGCGCCAGCAGCGGACGGACAGGGATCTCTGGAAACACCATATATTTT.

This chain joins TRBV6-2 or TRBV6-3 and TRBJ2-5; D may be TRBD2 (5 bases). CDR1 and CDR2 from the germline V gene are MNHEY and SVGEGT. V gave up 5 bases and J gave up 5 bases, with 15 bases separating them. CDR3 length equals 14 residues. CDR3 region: CASSLTSSRETQYF. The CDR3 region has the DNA TGTGCCAGCAGTCTTACCTCTAGCCGGGAGACCCAGTACTTC.

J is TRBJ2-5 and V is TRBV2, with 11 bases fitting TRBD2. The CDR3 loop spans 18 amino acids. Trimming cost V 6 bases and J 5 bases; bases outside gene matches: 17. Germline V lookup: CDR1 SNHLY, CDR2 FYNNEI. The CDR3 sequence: CASRAEPLGTSGGETQYF. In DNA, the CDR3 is TGTGCCAGCAGAGCTGAGCCCCTCGGGACTAGCGGAGGGGAGACCCAGTACTTC.

The CDR3 nucleotides are TGTGCCAGCTCGAACGCAGTTGACTATGGCTACACCTTC. Translated: CASSNAVDYGYTF. The rearrangement uses TRBV19 and TRBJ1-2; no clear D. The germline gives CDR1 LNHDA, CDR2 SQIVND (reference sequence). Trimming removed 9 bases at V and 3 bases at J, with 14 bases between. This CDR3 contains 13 residues.

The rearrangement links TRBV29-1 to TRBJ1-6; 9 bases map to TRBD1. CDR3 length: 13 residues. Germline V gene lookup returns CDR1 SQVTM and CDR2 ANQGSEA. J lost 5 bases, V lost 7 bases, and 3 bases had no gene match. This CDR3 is CSGRQGDNSPLHF. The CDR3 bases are TGCAGCGGAAGACAGGGGGATAATTCACCCCTCCACTTT.

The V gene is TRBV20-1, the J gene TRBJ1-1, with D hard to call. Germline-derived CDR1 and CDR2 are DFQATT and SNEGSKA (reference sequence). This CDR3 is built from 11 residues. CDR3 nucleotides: TGCAAGTGGGCAGGCGACACTGAAGCTTTCTTT. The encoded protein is CKWAGDTEAFF.

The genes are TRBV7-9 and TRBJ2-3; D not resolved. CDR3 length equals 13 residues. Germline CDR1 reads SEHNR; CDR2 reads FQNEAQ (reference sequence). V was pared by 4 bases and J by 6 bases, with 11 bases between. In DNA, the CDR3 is TGTGCCAGCAGCTGGCTAGGTTGGGATACGCAGTATTTT. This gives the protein CASSWLGWDTQYF.

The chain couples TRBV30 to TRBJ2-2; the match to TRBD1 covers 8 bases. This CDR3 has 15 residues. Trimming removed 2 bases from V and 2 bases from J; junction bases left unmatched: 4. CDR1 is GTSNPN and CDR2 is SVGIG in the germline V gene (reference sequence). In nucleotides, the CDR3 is TGTGCCTGGAGTTTCCAGGGGGCAAACACCGGGGAGCTGTTTTTT. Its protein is CAWSFQGANTGELFF.

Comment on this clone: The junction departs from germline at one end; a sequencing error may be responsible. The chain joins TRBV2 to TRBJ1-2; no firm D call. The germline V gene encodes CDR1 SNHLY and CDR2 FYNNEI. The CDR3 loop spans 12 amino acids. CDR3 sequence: CVSSEQFYGYTF. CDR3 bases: TGTGTCAGCAGCGAACAGTTCTATGGCTACACCTTC. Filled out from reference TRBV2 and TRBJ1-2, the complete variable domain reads EPEVTQTPSHQVTQMGQEVILRCVPISNHLYFYWYRQILGQKVEFLVSFYNNEISEKSEIFDDQFSVERPDGSNFTLKIRSTKLEDSAMYFCVSSEQFYGYTFGSGTRLTVV.

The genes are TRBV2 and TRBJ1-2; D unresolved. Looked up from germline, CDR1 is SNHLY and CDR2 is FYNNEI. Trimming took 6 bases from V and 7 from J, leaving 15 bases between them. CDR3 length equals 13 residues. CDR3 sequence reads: CASSPYDGVGYTF. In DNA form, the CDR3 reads TGTGCCAGCAGCCCTTATGATGGAGTTGGCTACACCTTC. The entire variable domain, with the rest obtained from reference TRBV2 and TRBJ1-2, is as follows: EPEVTQTPSHQVTQMGQEVILRCVPISNHLYFYWYRQILGQKVEFLVSFYNNEISEKSEIFDDQFSVERPDGSNFTLKIRSTKLEDSAMYFCASSPYDGVGYTFGSGTRLTVV.

The CDR3 nucleotides read TGTGCCAGCAGCCGCGGACTAGCGGGGCCAGATACGCAGTATTTT. Its translation is CASSRGLAGPDTQYF. This chain joins TRBV6-5 and TRBJ2-3, with 12 bases fitting TRBD2. This CDR3 has 15 residues. In germline, CDR1 is MNHEY, CDR2 SVGAGI. J was trimmed by 4 bases and V by 6 bases; bases with no gene match: 5.

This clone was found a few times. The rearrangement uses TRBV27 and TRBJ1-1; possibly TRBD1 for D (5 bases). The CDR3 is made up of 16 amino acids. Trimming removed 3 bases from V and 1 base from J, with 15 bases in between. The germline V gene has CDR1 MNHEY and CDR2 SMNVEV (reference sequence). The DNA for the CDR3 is TGTGCCAGCAGTTTCGGGGGGACCTCCCGGAACACTGAAGCTTTCTTT. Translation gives CASSFGGTSRNTEAFF.

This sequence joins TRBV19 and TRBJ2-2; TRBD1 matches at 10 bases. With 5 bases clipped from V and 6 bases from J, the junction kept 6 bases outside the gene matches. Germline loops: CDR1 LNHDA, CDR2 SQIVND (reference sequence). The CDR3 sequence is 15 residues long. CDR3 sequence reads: CASSRRQGAPGELFF. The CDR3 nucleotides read TGTGCCAGTAGTCGTAGACAGGGGGCGCCCGGGGAGCTGTTTTTT.

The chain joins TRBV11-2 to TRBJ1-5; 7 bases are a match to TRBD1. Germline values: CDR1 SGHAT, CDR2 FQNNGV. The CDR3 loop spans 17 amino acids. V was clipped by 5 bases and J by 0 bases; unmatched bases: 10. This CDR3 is CASSLGTASYSNQPQHF. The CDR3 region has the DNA TGTGCCAGCAGCCTCGGGACAGCTAGTTATAGCAATCAGCCCCAGCATTTT.

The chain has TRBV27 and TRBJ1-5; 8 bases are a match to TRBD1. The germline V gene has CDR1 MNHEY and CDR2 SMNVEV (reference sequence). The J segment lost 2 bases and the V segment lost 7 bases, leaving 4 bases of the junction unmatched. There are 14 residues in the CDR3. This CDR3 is CASMETGGNQPQHF. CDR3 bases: TGTGCCAGCATGGAGACAGGGGGCAATCAGCCCCAGCATTTT.